The source of this T cell receptor beta chain is a study of graft-versus-host responses after intestinal transplantation. Findings and limits, study-wide: Circulating GvH clones peaking coincided with falling HvG clones soon after transplant.

This table comes from immunoSEQ multiplex PCR, and its TCRdb copy is limited to in-frame clones, with some not included. Altogether about 82,000 clones are present, around 90% being singletons, with the ten largest covering under 0.4%. Trimming removed 0 bases from V and 6 bases from J, with 7 bases in between. Germline V gene lookup returns CDR1 MNHEY and CDR2 SMNVEV (reference sequence). The CDR3 length is 13 residues. Details on this clone: What it binds is not known.

The sample was unstimulated CD4+ T cells sorted from spleen or lymph node cells, taken before transplant. The receptor was isolated from a human donor who was the organ donor for an intestinal transplant. This sequence joins TRBV27 and TRBJ2-3; unclear D gene. The CDR3 is CASSLSVRDTQYF. CDR3 DNA sequence: TGTGCCAGCAGTTTATCGGTCAGGGATACGCAGTATTTT.